This is a list of T cell receptor beta chains from one sample in a study of T-cell reconstitution after alpha-beta-depleted transplantation in children. One entry per CDR3 protein results from TCRdb running MiXCR on the PCR reads. The sample has 350,000 to 500,000 distinct CDR3 sequences; approximately 42% are singletons. Specimen: PBMCs, collected before TCRalphabeta/CD19-depleted stem cell transplant. The receptors originated from a girl aged 2 to 10 with aplastic anemia, due to receive a stem cell transplant. CDR3s include the opening cysteine and the closing phenylalanine or tryptophan. The D gene is left open where the match is weak. Clone size is stated in some rows and not others, as once, few, many or a class when expanded.

clone_size	d_call	v_call	j_call	cdr3_nt	cdr3_aa
.	.	TRBV10-3	TRBJ1-1	TGTGCCATCAGTGAGCCCGGGGCAGGGCCCGATTTT	CAISEPGAGPDF
few	TRBD2	TRBV6-2/TRBV6-3	TRBJ2-1	TGTGCCAGCAGTTACAGGGCTAGCGGGAGGAGCTCCTACAATGAGCAGTTCTTC	CASSYRASGRSSYNEQFF
many	TRBD2	TRBV4-1	TRBJ2-7	TGCGCCAGCAGCCAAACTAGGACTAGCGGGAGTGAGCAGTACTTC	CASSQTRTSGSEQYF
few	TRBD2	TRBV20-1	TRBJ2-7	TGCAGTGCTCGACTAGCGGGAGTAACCGAGCAGTACTTC	CSARLAGVTEQYF
.	.	TRBV6-5	TRBJ1-3	TGTGCCAGCAGTTTAAGACGGCCGCGTTCTGGAAACACCATATATTTT	CASSLRRPRSGNTIYF
.	.	TRBV14	TRBJ1-1	TGTGCCAGCAGCCGCCTTAGAGGGAAAGGGATGCTGGCTGAAGCTTTCTTT	CASSRLRGKGMLAEAFF
.	.	TRBV24-1	TRBJ2-4	TGTGCCACCAGTGATTCCCTCCAGGGGGGGATTCAGTACTTC	CATSDSLQGGIQYF
few	TRBD2	TRBV7-3	TRBJ2-1	TGTGCCAGCAGCCCGGCCCTATCGGGGGGGGCCAATGAGCAGTTCTTC	CASSPALSGGANEQFF
once	.	TRBV24-1	TRBJ2-3	TGTGCCACCAGTGGGACGGACAGACCGGGCACAGATACGCAGTATTTT	CATSGTDRPGTDTQYF
.	.	TRBV12-3/TRBV12-4	TRBJ1-1	TGTGCCAGCAGCGGACGGCGAAGGGCTGAAGCTTTCTTT	CASSGRRRAEAFF
many	TRBD2	TRBV28	TRBJ2-3	TGTGCCAGCAGTTGGGGGGGACTAGCGGGAGGAACAGATACGCAGTATTTT	CASSWGGLAGGTDTQYF
few	TRBD2	TRBV5-1	TRBJ2-3	TGCGCCAGCAGCTTCCCTAGCGGGAGTGGCACAGATACGCAGTATTTT	CASSFPSGSGTDTQYF
.	TRBD1	TRBV6-5	TRBJ2-3	TGTGCCAGCAGTTACCGGGACAGGGGTTTCGATACGCAGTATTTT	CASSYRDRGFDTQYF
.	TRBD2	TRBV20-1	TRBJ2-3	TGCAGTGCTAGTTTCCCGACTAGCGGGATATTTTCAGATACGCAGTATTTT	CSASFPTSGIFSDTQYF
.	.	TRBV12-3/TRBV12-4	TRBJ1-3	TGTGCCAGCAGACGGGGGGCAGTCTCTGGAAACACCATATATTTT	CASRRGAVSGNTIYF
few	.	TRBV9	TRBJ1-1	TGTGCCAGCAGCGCAGGGGCGACTGAAGCTTTCTTT	CASSAGATEAFF
.	TRBD2	TRBV5-1	TRBJ2-7	TGCGCCAGCAGCTTGGCGGGTCTAGCGGTAATGGAGCAGTACTTC	CASSLAGLAVMEQYF